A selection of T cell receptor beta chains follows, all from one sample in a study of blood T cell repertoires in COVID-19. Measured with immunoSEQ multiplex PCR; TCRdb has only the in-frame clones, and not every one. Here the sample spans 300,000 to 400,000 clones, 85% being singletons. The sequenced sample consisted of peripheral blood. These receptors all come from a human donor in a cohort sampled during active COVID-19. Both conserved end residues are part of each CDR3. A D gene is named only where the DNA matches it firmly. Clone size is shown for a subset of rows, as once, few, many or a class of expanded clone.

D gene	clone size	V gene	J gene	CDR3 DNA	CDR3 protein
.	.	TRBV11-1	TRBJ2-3	TGTGCCAGCAGCTTCGAACAGGGTAGGAATACGCAGTATTTT	CASSFEQGRNTQYF
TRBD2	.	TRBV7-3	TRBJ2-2	TGTGCCAGCAGCTTAACGGGCGGGGGAACCGGGGAGCTGTTTTTT	CASSLTGGGTGELFF
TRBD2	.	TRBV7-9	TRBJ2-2	TGTGCCAGCAGCTTAGGTCGGACTAGCATGAACACCGGGGAGCTGTTTTTT	CASSLGRTSMNTGELFF
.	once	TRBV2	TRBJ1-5	TGTGCCAGCAGTGAACGGCAGGGCGTAGAGCCCCAGCATTTT	CASSERQGVEPQHF
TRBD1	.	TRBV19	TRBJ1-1	TGTGCCAGCGGATCCTACGGACAGGGGGCTGTGACTGAAGCTTTCTTT	CASGSYGQGAVTEAFF
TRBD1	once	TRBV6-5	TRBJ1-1	TGTGCCAGCAGCCTACCCGAGACAGGGAGAGCTTTCTTT	CASSLPETGRAFF
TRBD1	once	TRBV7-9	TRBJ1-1	TGTGCCAGCTCCCGAATGACAGGGGGAACCGCTGGTGAAGCTTTCTTT	CASSRMTGGTAGEAFF
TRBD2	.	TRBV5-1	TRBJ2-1	TGCGCCAGCAGCGGTAGCGGGGGAACAACCTACAATGAGCAGTTCTTC	CASSGSGGTTYNEQFF
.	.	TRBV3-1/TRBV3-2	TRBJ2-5	TGTGCCAGCAGCCTTAGGACAGTACAAGAGACCCAGTACTTC	CASSLRTVQETQYF
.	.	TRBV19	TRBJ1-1	TGTGCCAGTACCCCCGGGACAAGGAACACTGAAGCTTTCTTT	CASTPGTRNTEAFF
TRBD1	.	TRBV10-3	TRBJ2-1	TGTGCCACTGGGACAGGGGTCCACTATGAGCAGTTCTTC	CATGTGVHYEQFF
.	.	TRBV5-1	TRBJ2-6	TGCGCCAGCAACCCCCTTTCGGGGGCTGGGGCCAACGTCCTGACTTTC	CASNPLSGAGANVLTF
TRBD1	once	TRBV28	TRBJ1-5	TGTGCCAGCAGTATGGACAGGGGTGTTCAGCCCCAGCATTTT	CASSMDRGVQPQHF
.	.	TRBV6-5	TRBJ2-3	TGTGCCAGCAGACCCCTTCAGGGTGCAGATACGCAGTATTTT	CASRPLQGADTQYF
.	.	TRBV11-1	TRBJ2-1	TGTGCCAGCAGCTTAGATAGATTCTCCTACAATGAGCAGTTCTTC	CASSLDRFSYNEQFF
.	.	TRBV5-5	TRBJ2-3	TGTGCCAGCAGCTTGGCGTGGAGGCCCACAGATACGCAGTATTTT	CASSLAWRPTDTQYF
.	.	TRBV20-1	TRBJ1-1	TGCAGTGCTAGTTCGACAGGTGGGGCTCGGACTGAAGCTTTCTTT	CSASSTGGARTEAFF
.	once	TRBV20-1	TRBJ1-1	TGCAGTGCTAGTCCCTTCAAGGCGGGGAACACTGAAGCTTTCTTT	CSASPFKAGNTEAFF
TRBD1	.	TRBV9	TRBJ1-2	TGTGCCAGCAGCGTAGAAGGCAGGGGGCGTGATGGCTACACCTTC	CASSVEGRGRDGYTF
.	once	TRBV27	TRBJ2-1	TGTGCCAGCTCCCCCCAGCCCCAGGTGTCATCGCAGTTCTTC	CASSPQPQVSSQFF
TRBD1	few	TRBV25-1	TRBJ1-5	TGTGCCAGCAGTGGGGAAGGGGGCGTCTATCAGCCCCAGCATTTT	CASSGEGGVYQPQHF
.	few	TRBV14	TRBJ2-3	TGTGCCAGCAGCCATTCAGCGGGTGCAACTAGCACAGATACGCAGTATTTT	CASSHSAGATSTDTQYF
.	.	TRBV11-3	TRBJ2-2	TGTGCCAGCAGCTTAGAGGGGCATGGGGCCGGGGAGCTGTTTTTT	CASSLEGHGAGELFF
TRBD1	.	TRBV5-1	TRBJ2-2	TGCGCCAGCAGCTTGTTGGTCGGGACAGGGGTATCCGGGGAGCTGTTTTTT	CASSLLVGTGVSGELFF
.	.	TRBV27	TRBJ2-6	TGTGCCAGCAGTTTTTTCGGAGGGGGCGCTGGGGCCAACGTCCTGACTTTC	CASSFFGGGAGANVLTF
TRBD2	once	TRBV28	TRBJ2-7	TGTGCCAGCAGCCCCACCGGGGGGGTCTCCTACGAGCAGTACTTC	CASSPTGGVSYEQYF
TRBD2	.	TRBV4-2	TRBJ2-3	TGTGCCAGCAGCCAAGATTTGCTAGCGGGGAGCACAGATACGCAGTATTTT	CASSQDLLAGSTDTQYF
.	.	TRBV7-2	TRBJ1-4	TGTGCCAGCAGATCCCGGGCAGGGGAAACTAATGAAAAACTGTTTTTT	CASRSRAGETNEKLFF
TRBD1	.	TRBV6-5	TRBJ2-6	TGTGCCATTCGAACAGGGGGTACCAACGTCCTGACTTTC	CAIRTGGTNVLTF
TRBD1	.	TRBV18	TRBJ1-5	TGTGCCAGCTCAGCCCGACTTTCTGTGGACCGAGAACCAGGACAGGGAAGCAATCAGCCCCAGCATTTT	CASSARLSVDREPGQGSNQPQHF
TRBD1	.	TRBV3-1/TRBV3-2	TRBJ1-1	TGTGCCAGCAGCCGACAGGGGCACACTGAAGCTTTCTTT	CASSRQGHTEAFF
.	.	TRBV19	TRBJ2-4	TGTGCCAGTAGTATAGATCCTGGACACAAGATAGCCAAAAACATTCAGTACTTC	CASSIDPGHKIAKNIQYF
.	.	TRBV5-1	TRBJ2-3	TGCGCCAGCAGCTTTTTAGCGGATACGCAGTATTTT	CASSFLADTQYF
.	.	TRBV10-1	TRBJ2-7	TGCGCCAGCAGTGAGTCGAATCCGGGTACCTACGAGCAGTACTTC	CASSESNPGTYEQYF
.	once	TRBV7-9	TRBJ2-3	TGTGCCAGCAGCCAACGTGGGGCGGCAGATACGCAGTATTTT	CASSQRGAADTQYF
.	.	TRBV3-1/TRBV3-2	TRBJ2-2	TGTGCCAGCAGAATGCTAAACACCGGGGAGCTGTTTTTT	CASRMLNTGELFF
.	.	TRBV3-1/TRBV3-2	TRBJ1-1	TGTGCCAGCAGCCATGAGGGCAGCGAAGCTTTCTTT	CASSHEGSEAFF
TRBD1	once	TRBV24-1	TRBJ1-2	TGTGCCACCAGTGATCAGACAGGGCCTAAAGGCTACACCTTC	CATSDQTGPKGYTF
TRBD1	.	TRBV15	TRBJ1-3	TGTGCCACCAGCACAGGAGATCAGGGGGCCATATATTTT	CATSTGDQGAIYF
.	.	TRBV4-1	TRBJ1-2	TGCGCCAGCAGCCAACCAACGGAGAATAACTATGGCTACACCTTC	CASSQPTENNYGYTF
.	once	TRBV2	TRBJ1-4	TGTGCCAGCACTATGCAGGGTAGAACTAATGAAAAACTGTTTTTT	CASTMQGRTNEKLFF
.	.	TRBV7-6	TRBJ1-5	TGTGCCAGCAGCTTAGGGACAGAAAATCAGCCCCAGCATTTT	CASSLGTENQPQHF
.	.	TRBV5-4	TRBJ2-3	TGTGCCAGCAGCCACGAACGACACCGCACAGATACGCAGTATTTT	CASSHERHRTDTQYF
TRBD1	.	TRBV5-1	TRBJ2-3	TGCGCCAGCAGCCGGGACGGTAGTGTGGGGACAGTTGCAGATACGCAGTATTTT	CASSRDGSVGTVADTQYF